This TCR beta chain was identified during a study of T cell responses to AZD1222 COVID-19 vaccine. V was cut by 0 bases and J by 2 bases, with 9 bases left in between. The CDR3 totals 16 residues. CDR1 and CDR2 from the germline V gene are SGHRS and YFSETQ. Study observations and caveats: Baseline testing showed seropositivity in only six AZD1222 recipients. Among spike-specific TCRs, nearly half reportedly target unmutated variant regions. Increases in Spike-specific TCR breadth and depth were seen after two AZD1222 doses.

Clones were sequenced by immunoSEQ multiplex PCR, and TCRdb holds only the in-frame ones, with some missing. This sample yields some 150,000 clones, of which about 86% are seen a single time; 5.5% to 6% belongs to the top ten. Concerning this clone itself: Antigen: not known.

The TCR was taken from an adult in good health. The sample consisted of peripheral blood, taken on day 0 of MenACWY control vaccination. The V and J genes are TRBV5-1 and TRBJ2-6, with D possibly being TRBD1 (5 bases). This CDR3 is CASSLGGRAGANVLTF. As DNA, the CDR3 is TGCGCCAGCAGCTTGGGGGGCAGGGCTGGGGCCAACGTCCTGACTTTC.